The source of this T cell receptor (beta chain) is a study of a mutant IDH1 vaccine in newly diagnosed glioma. For the study at large: Patients were started on vaccination 4-6 weeks after radiotherapy alone, or with temozolomide cycles.

Sequencing was performed with immunoSEQ multiplex PCR; in TCRdb, only in-frame clones are kept and a portion is missing. The sample carries under 50,000 clones, under 95% recorded once. The V end lost 5 bases, the J end lost 0 bases, and 11 bases lay between the germline ends. From germline, CDR1 is WSHSY and CDR2 SAAADI. This CDR3 spans 15 amino acids. About this clone itself: Its antigen is unknown.

Sample time point: week 23, last vaccination. Doses comprised 300 ug of mutant IDH1 20-mer peptide each, plus topical imiquimod. Donors harbored newly found WHO grade 3 or 4 IDH1-mutant, ATRX-lost astrocytomas. General study points: It was roughly 93% of patients that developed vaccine-induced immune responses.

Source: PBMCs, taken from a glioma patient whose treatment included an IDH1 peptide vaccine. The chain recombines TRBV10-2 with TRBJ1-5, with D unclear. The TCR comes from a man over 45 with glioma. CDR3 protein: CASSSGDYSNQPQHF. CDR3 coding DNA: TGCGCCAGCAGTAGTGGGGATTATAGCAATCAGCCCCAGCATTTT.